This T cell receptor (beta chain) stems from a study of CXCR3-negative and CXCR3-positive naive CD8 T cells. The study's findings and limits: Naive subsets had comparable surface CD5; TCR strength was inferred from TRB CDR3 properties. Relative to CXCR3-negative naive cells, CXCR3-positive naive cells had more hydrophobic TRB CDR3s. The study found comparably high diversity in both naive subsets and much lower diversity in memory CD8+ cells. In cryopreserved cells, CXCR3 expression partially decreased, and fresh PBMCs were used in most assays.

Sorts that each held 300,000 cells were run in triplicate for every CD8+ T cell subset. This CDR3 is 16 amino acids long. Frequency places this clonotype as medium-sized. Its target is not known. The libraries of TRB cDNA were prepared using 5' RACE with UMI labels. From the 5' RACE reads, TCRdb lists one entry per CDR3 protein and no DNA. Its clone listing holds roughly 7,200 distinct CDR3 sequences. The genes are TRBV21-1 and TRBJ2-3. TRBV21-1 is marked as a pseudogene. Input material: naive CXCR3+ CD8+ T cells from blood. Documented subset: CD45RO-CCR7+CD27+CD95- naive CD8+ T cells expressing CXCR3 (TNR3+). This TCR came from a human donor in good health. Some clones in this sample may be carry-over from other donors' samples. The CDR3: CASSNEWKYRTDTQYF.